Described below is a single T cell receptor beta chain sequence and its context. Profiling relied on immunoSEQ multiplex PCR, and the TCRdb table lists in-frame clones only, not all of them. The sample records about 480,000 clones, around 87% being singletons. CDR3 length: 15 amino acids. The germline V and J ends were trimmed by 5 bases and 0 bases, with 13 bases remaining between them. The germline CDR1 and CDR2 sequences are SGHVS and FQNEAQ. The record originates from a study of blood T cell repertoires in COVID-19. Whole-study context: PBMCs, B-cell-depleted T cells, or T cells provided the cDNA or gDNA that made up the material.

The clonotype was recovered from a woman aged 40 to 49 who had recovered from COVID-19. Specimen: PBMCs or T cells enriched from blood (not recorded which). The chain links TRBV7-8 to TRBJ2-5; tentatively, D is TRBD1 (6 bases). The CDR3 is CASSGGRANQETQYF. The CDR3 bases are TGTGCCAGCAGCGGGGGCAGGGCCAACCAAGAGACCCAGTACTTC.